This entry lists 5 T cell receptor beta chains sequenced from one sample in a study of shared T cell receptors in the human thymus (dated by TCRdb to about 2021). Libraries came from the immunoSEQ multiplex PCR assay. This immuneACCESS table, as held by TCRdb, lists in-frame sequences with V and J called but not all clones. Of the missing ones, under half trace to an unresolved V gene in checked studies; the others have no known cause. In this sample the table shows 700,000 or so clones, 70% to 90% of which occur a single time. Roughly 0.01% of the sample goes to the ten largest clones. The same data also went into a second study, on human thymus T cells.

Sequenced: thymocytes. These receptors all come from a girl younger than two with a congenital heart defect. Donor details come from another sample of the same person, matched by shared clones.

This chain links TRBV5-6 with TRBJ2-3; the match to TRBD1 covers 7 bases. The CDR3 is made up of 18 amino acids. Germline V CDR1 and CDR2: SGHDT, YYEEEE. V shed 1 base and J 0 bases; nucleotides not matched to a gene: 11. CDR3 in amino acids: CASSLLPNRGTSTDTQYF. The CDR3 bases are TGTGCCAGCAGCTTGTTGCCTAACAGGGGAACTAGCACAGATACGCAGTATTTT.

The chain is built from TRBV5-4 and TRBJ1-1; D call uncertain. Trimming stripped 4 bases from V and 2 bases from J, with 15 bases between. Germline CDR1 and CDR2: SGHNT and YYREEE (reference sequence). The CDR3 sequence is 15 residues long. Here the CDR3 reads CASSLYNGVNTEAFF. Here the CDR3 DNA reads TGTGCCAGCAGCCTATATAACGGGGTTAACACTGAAGCTTTCTTT.

The V call is TRBV7-6, the J call TRBJ1-4; 9 bases map to TRBD1. The V segment lost 0 bases and the J segment 5 bases; nucleotides outside the gene matches: 4. CDR3 length: 16 amino acids. Germline values: CDR1 SGHVS, CDR2 FNYEAQ. As DNA, the CDR3 is TGTGCCAGCAGCTTAGCGCCGGGACAGGGAAATGAAAAACTGTTTTTT. Protein product: CASSLAPGQGNEKLFF. Complete variable domain (other parts from reference TRBV7-6 and TRBJ1-4): GAGVSQSPRYKVTKRGQDVALRCDPISGHVSLYWYRQALGQGPEFLTYFNYEAQQDKSGLPNDRFSAERPEGSISTLTIQRTEQRDSAMYRCASSLAPGQGNEKLFFGSGTQLSVL.

The chain's CDR3 is CASTSSGTGTEHFVIGELFF. The CDR3 DNA is TGCGCCAGCACCTCATCCGGGACAGGGACTGAACACTTCGTTATCGGGGAGCTGTTTTTT. The rearrangement uses TRBV5-1 and TRBJ2-2; 9 nucleotides align to TRBD1. Per germline, CDR1 SGHRS and CDR2 YFSETQ. The V and J ends lost 6 bases and 7 bases, in that order; junction bases with no gene match: 25. The CDR3 has 20 amino acids.

The chain carries TRBV5-1 and TRBJ2-7, with a weak D call TRBD1 (7 bases). With 4 bases removed from V and 6 bases from J, the gap between germline ends came to 14 bases. The CDR3 covers 13 residues. Germline V gives CDR1 SGHRS, CDR2 YFSETQ. The CDR3 loop reads CASSPMQGGEQYF. CDR3 nucleotide sequence: TGCGCCAGCAGCCCCATGCAGGGGGGCGAGCAGTACTTC.